The 21 T cell receptor beta chains reported below all come from one sample, sequenced in a study of T cells after yellow fever vaccination. One entry per CDR3 protein results from TCRdb running MiXCR on the 5' RACE reads. This sample carries approximately 70,000 distinct CDR3 sequences, about 6% of them seen once, and the ten largest clones take more than 35%. The sequencing used CD8+ T cells sorted from PBMCs, collected around 45 days after the first yellow fever vaccination. The receptors stem from a man between 18 and 29 years old who received the YFV17D yellow fever vaccine.

In its sample, this clonotype was seen many times. This rearrangement joins TRBV12-3 or TRBV12-4 to TRBJ1-2; weak D call: TRBD1 (5 bases). V lost 5 bases, J lost 8 bases, and 15 bases lay in between. CDR3 size: 13 residues. The CDR3 spells CASSLDTARGYTF. The CDR3 DNA follows: TGTGCCAGCAGTCTGGACACCGCTCGGGGCTACACCTTC.

This chain joins TRBV5-4 and TRBJ2-7; 8 bases agree with TRBD1. V shed 4 bases and J 3 bases; nucleotides not matched to a gene: 6. In germline, CDR1 is SGHNT, CDR2 YYREEE (reference sequence). This CDR3 region has 14 residues. The CDR3 loop reads CASSAGTGDYEQYF. The CDR3 nucleotides are TGTGCCAGCAGCGCCGGGACAGGAGACTACGAGCAGTACTTC.

At least ten counts were recorded for this clonotype. V gene TRBV6-1 combines with J gene TRBJ2-5; D gene uncertain. The CDR3 runs to 14 residues. Germline CDR1 MNHNS, CDR2 SASEGT. V dropped 1 base and J dropped 1 base, with 7 bases sitting between them. The CDR3, as DNA: TGTGCCAGCAGTGAAGGAAACGGCCAAGAGACCCAGTACTTC. Its translation is CASSEGNGQETQYF.

This clonotype was recorded at least ten times. This chain uses TRBV29-1 with TRBJ2-2; 10 nucleotides agree with TRBD2. There are 15 residues in the CDR3. Germline-derived CDR1 and CDR2 are SQVTM and ANQGSEA. The junction had 11 bases not matched to a gene; V was cut back by 6 bases and J by 7 bases. CDR3 in DNA: TGCAGCGTGGCGCTAGCGGGGGACCAGGGCGGGGAGCTGTTTTTT. It specifies CSVALAGDQGGELFF.

This clonotype appeared a few times. The V gene is TRBV4-3, the J gene TRBJ2-1, with 7 bases identical to TRBD1. The CDR3 covers 14 residues. The trim removed 1 base at V and 9 bases at J, leaving 6 bases unmatched. The germline gives CDR1 LGHNA, CDR2 YSLEER. This CDR3 is CASSQATGWGEQFF. As DNA, the CDR3 is TGCGCCAGCAGCCAAGCGACAGGGTGGGGTGAGCAGTTCTTC.

There are a few counts of this clonotype. At one of its ends the junction is not consistent with the germline gene, which may arise from a read error. The gene calls are TRBV20-1 and TRBJ1-3; D call uncertain. The germline CDR1 and CDR2 sequences are DFQATT and SNEGSKA (reference sequence). CDR3 length: 15 amino acids. CDR3 sequence: CCARDVGSSGNTIYF. DNA of the CDR3: TGCTGTGCTAGAGATGTCGGGAGCTCTGGAAACACCATATATTTT.

Concerning this clonotype itself: A clone one base away is much larger, so this may be a read error. The chain employs TRBV5-4 and TRBJ1-1, with unresolved D. The CDR3 totals 12 residues. Germline lookup yields CDR1 SGHNT and CDR2 YYREEE (reference sequence). The V end lost 5 bases, the J end lost 6 bases, and 11 bases lay between the germline ends. This CDR3 is CASRAQTSEAFF. The CDR3 region has the DNA TGTGCCAGCAGGGCTCAGACCTCTGAAGCTTTCTTT.

This clonotype was counted at least ten times. The chain has TRBV4-3 and TRBJ1-1; D uncertain. The CDR3 is 14 residues long. The germline gives CDR1 LGHNA, CDR2 YSLEER. The V end was cut by 0 bases, the J end by 0 bases, with 5 bases between. The CDR3 spells CASSQDSMNTEAFF. As DNA, the CDR3 is TGCGCCAGCAGCCAAGATTCCATGAACACTGAAGCTTTCTTT.

This clonotype was recorded at least ten times. The chain employs TRBV12-3 or TRBV12-4 and TRBJ2-7, with D possibly being TRBD2 (7 bases). The length of the CDR3 is 13 residues. Trimming stripped 3 bases from V and 5 bases from J, with 11 bases between. CDR3 in DNA: TGTGCCAGCAGTTTTGGGGGGGCCGACGAGCAGTACTTC. This gives the protein CASSFGGADEQYF.

This clonotype was detected many times. V and J are TRBV15 and TRBJ2-1; the D gene is possibly TRBD2 (6 bases). The CDR3 runs 13 residues. Germline CDR1 LNHNV, CDR2 YYDKDF (reference sequence). V lost 0 bases, J lost 9 bases, and 9 bases lay in between. The CDR3 is CATSRDRGTEQFF. In nucleotides, the CDR3 is TGTGCCACCAGCAGAGATCGGGGGACTGAGCAGTTCTTC.

This clonotype has just a few counts. This chain connects TRBV30 to TRBJ1-5, with D possibly TRBD1 on 6 matching bases. Germline lookup yields CDR1 GTSNPN and CDR2 SVGIG (reference sequence). This CDR3 comprises 13 residues. V was trimmed by 4 bases and J by 7 bases, leaving 14 bases between them. The CDR3 nucleotides are TGTGCCTGGAACGGGGGGCGGGGACAGCCCCAGCATTTT. It codes for CAWNGGRGQPQHF.

This clonotype has a handful of counts. The V call is TRBV7-9, the J call TRBJ2-3; 8 bases fit TRBD1. V shed 4 bases and J 7 bases; nucleotides not matched to a gene: 16. Germline-derived CDR1 and CDR2 are SEHNR and FQNEAQ (reference sequence). The CDR3 is 17 amino acids. The DNA of the CDR3 is TGTGCCAGCAGCTCCAAAGGCGACAGGGGTGATCCGAATACGCAGTATTTT. Encoded protein: CASSSKGDRGDPNTQYF.

The chain employs TRBV7-2 and TRBJ1-1; no definite D call. The CDR3 consists of 12 residues. CDR1 and CDR2 (germline): SGHTA, FQGNSA. Trimming removed 1 base from V and 4 bases from J, with 4 bases in between. CDR3: CASSLGFTEAFF. The CDR3 DNA is TGTGCCAGCAGCTTAGGTTTCACTGAAGCTTTCTTT.

This clonotype was picked up one time. The DNA of the CDR3 is TGCGTCTGCAGTCAGGACAGGGCAGATACGCAGTATTTT. It is translated as CVCSQDRADTQYF. The V gene is TRBV23-1, the J gene TRBJ2-3; 8 bases match TRBD1. TRBV23-1 is labeled an ORF, and its function is uncertain. The CDR3 loop spans 13 amino acids.

V usage is TRBV12-3 or TRBV12-4 and J usage is TRBJ1-2; TRBD1 might be the D (5 bases). CDR3 length: 14 amino acids. The ends were cut back, 3 bases at V and 4 bases at J, with 12 bases in the middle. CDR3 amino acids: CASSLTGGGYGYTF. The CDR3 DNA follows: TGTGCCAGCAGTTTGACGGGGGGAGGCTATGGCTACACCTTC.

The V call is TRBV7-9, the J call TRBJ1-2; D remains unclear. CDR1 and CDR2 from the germline V gene are SEHNR and FQNEAQ (reference sequence). The CDR3 loop spans 15 amino acids. Trimming took 5 bases from V and 6 from J, leaving 19 bases between them. Written as DNA, the CDR3 is TGTGCCAGCAGCCCCCGGGTGGCCGCGTTTAATGGCTACACCTTC. It codes for CASSPRVAAFNGYTF.

This clonotype was detected ten times or more. This chain joins TRBV12-3 or TRBV12-4 and TRBJ2-7; D may be TRBD1 or TRBD2 (6 bases each). The V end lost 6 bases, the J end lost 3 bases, and 15 bases lay between the germline ends. The CDR3 spans 14 residues. The CDR3 bases are TGTGCCAGCAGCCCGGGGGACACCGGCTACGAGCAGTACTTC. Translating it yields CASSPGDTGYEQYF.

This clonotype was recorded many times. V and J are TRBV11-2 and TRBJ2-1; 9 bases fit TRBD1. CDR3 length equals 16 residues. Germline V CDR1 and CDR2: SGHAT, FQNNGV. With 5 bases clipped from V and 6 bases from J, the junction kept 11 bases outside the gene matches. This CDR3 is CASSPGPGTGLNEQFF. The CDR3 nucleotides read TGTGCCAGCAGCCCAGGCCCCGGGACAGGGCTCAATGAGCAGTTCTTC.

This clonotype has more than one count but fewer than ten. The CDR3 bases are TGTGCCAGCGTACTAGGACAGGGGGAAAGTGGCTACACCTTC. Its protein product is CASVLGQGESGYTF. The chain is built from TRBV7-9 and TRBJ1-2; 10 bases line up with TRBD1. The CDR3 is made up of 14 amino acids. Germline loops: CDR1 SEHNR, CDR2 FQNEAQ (reference sequence). Trimming took 8 bases from V and 7 from J; bases not matched to a gene: 10.

This clonotype was seen more than once but under ten times. The chain links TRBV12-3 or TRBV12-4 to TRBJ2-1; TRBD2 matches 13 bases. Trimming removed 6 bases from V and 5 bases from J; junction bases left unmatched: 4. The CDR3 runs to 15 residues. CDR3 DNA: TGTGCCAGCAGATCGGGACTAGCGGGGAACAATGAGCAGTTCTTC. Its translation: CASRSGLAGNNEQFF.

In its sample, this clonotype was seen a few times. The chain carries TRBV7-9 and TRBJ2-5; 12 bases match TRBD2. The CDR3 is made up of 16 amino acids. With 4 bases clipped from V and 2 bases from J, the junction kept 5 bases outside the gene matches. CDR1 and CDR2 (germline): SEHNR, FQNEAQ (reference sequence). The CDR3 coding sequence is TGTGCCAGCAGCTCCACGACTAGCGGGGGACAAGAGACCCAGTACTTC. Protein sequence: CASSSTTSGGQETQYF.